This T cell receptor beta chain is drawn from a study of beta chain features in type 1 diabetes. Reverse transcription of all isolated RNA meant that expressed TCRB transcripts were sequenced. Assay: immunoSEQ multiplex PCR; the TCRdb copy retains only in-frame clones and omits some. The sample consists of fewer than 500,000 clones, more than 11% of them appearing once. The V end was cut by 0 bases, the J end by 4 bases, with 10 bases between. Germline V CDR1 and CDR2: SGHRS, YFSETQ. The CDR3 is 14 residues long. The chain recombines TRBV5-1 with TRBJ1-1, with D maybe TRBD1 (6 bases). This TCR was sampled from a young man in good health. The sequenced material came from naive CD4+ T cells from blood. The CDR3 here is CASSLVGGPTEAFF. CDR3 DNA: TGCGCCAGCAGCTTGGTTGGGGGCCCCACTGAAGCTTTCTTT.